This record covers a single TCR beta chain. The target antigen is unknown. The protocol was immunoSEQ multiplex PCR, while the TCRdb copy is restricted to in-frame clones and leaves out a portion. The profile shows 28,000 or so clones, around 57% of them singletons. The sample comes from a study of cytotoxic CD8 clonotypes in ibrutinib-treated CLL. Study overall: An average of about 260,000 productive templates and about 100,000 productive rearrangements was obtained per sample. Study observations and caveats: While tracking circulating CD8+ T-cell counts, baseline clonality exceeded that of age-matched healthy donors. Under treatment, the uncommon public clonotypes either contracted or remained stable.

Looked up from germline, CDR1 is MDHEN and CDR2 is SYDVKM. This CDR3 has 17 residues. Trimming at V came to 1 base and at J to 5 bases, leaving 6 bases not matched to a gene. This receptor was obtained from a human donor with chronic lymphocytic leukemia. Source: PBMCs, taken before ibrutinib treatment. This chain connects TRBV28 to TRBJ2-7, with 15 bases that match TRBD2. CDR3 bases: TGTGCCAGCAGTTTATTGGGACTAGCGGGAGGAATCAACGAGCAGTACTTC. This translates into CASSLLGLAGGINEQYF.